This T cell receptor (beta chain) came from a study of cytomegalovirus exposure and HLA in healthy donors. Primers: 60 Vbeta forward and 13 Jbeta reverse. Assay: immunoSEQ multiplex PCR; the TCRdb copy retains only in-frame clones and omits some. Seen here are 150,000 to 200,000 clones, roughly four fifths observed once, and the top ten hold 0.96%. Study findings and constraints: On later analysis, the bulk of CMV-associated TCR beta chains appeared to be HLA-restricted. Later on, an analysis showed TCR association rates differing by HLA locus, with DRB1 the most and HLA-C the fewest.

Points on this clone: Its antigen is unknown.

The V end lost 6 bases, the J end lost 0 bases, and 12 bases lay between the germline ends. The CDR3 runs to 14 residues. Germline V CDR1 and CDR2: MNHEY, SMNVEV (reference sequence). The V and J genes are TRBV27 and TRBJ2-7; a possible D gene is TRBD1 (6 bases). The sequence derives from a girl aged 2-10 years in good health and CMV-seropositive. Sequenced material: PBMCs. Written as DNA, the CDR3 is TGTGCCAGCAGATCGGGACATAACTCCTACGAGCAGTACTTC. Encoded protein: CASRSGHNSYEQYF.